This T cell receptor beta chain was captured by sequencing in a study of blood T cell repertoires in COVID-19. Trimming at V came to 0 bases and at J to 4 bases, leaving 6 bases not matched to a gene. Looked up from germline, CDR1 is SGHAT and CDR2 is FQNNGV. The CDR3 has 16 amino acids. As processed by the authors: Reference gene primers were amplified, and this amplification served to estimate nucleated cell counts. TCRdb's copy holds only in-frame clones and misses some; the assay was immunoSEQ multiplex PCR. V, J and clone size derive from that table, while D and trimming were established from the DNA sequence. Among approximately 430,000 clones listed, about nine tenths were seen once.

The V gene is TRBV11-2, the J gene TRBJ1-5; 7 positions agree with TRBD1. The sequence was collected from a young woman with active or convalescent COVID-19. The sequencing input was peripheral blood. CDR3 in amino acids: CASSLEGQQGNQPQHF. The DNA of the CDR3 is TGTGCCAGCAGCTTAGAGGGGCAACAGGGGAATCAGCCCCAGCATTTT.